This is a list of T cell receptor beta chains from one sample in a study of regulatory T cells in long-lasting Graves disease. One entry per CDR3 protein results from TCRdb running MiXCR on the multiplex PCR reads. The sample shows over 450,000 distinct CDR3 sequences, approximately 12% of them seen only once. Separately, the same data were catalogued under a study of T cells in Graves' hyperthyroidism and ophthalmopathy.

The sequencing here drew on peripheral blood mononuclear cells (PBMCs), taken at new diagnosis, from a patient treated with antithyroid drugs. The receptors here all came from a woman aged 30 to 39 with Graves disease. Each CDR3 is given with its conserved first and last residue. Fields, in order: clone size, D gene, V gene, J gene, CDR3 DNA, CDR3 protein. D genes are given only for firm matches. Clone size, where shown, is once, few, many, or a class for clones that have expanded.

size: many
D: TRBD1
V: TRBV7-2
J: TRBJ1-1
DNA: TGTGCCAGCAGCTTAGGGACAGGGGGCGGCACTGAAGCTTTCTTT
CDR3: CASSLGTGGGTEAFF

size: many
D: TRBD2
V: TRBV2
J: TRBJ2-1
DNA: TGTGCCAGCAGTGTTCAAGCGGGAGTGTCCTACAATGAGCAGTTCTTC
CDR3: CASSVQAGVSYNEQFF

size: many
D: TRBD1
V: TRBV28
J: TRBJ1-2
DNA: TGTGCCAGCAGTAGAGACAGGGACTATGGCTACACCTTC
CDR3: CASSRDRDYGYTF

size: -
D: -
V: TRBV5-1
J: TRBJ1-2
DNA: TGCGCCAGCAGCTTCGGGTTTTCCCCGGGAGGCTACACCTTC
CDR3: CASSFGFSPGGYTF

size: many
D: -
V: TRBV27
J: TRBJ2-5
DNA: TGTGCCAGCAGCCGATCCAGGGGCGGCCAAGAGACCCAGTACTTC
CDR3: CASSRSRGGQETQYF

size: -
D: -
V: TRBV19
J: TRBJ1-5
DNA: TGTGCCAGTAGTATACAGGGTGGGCAGCCCCAGCATTTT
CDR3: CASSIQGGQPQHF

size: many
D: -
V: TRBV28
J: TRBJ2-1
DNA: TGTGCCAGCAGTTTATGGAGGGATGACGGACCAAGGGCCTACAATGAGCAGTTCTTC
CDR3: CASSLWRDDGPRAYNEQFF

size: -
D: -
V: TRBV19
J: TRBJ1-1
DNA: TGTGCCAGTAGTGTGCGGGGTGGGCGGATGAACACTGAAGCTTTCTTT
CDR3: CASSVRGGRMNTEAFF

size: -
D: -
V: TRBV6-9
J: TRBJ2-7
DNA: TGTGCCAGCAGTTACGTCCGCCGTCGGCTCTACGAGCAGTACTTC
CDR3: CASSYVRRRLYEQYF

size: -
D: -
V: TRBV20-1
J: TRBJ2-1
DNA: TGCAGTGCTAGGATTAGGAGGGAGCAGTTCTTC
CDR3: CSARIRREQFF

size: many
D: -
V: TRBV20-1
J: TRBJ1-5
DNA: TGCAGTGCTATAAATCCGTCCTGGTCCACAGCGGGCGGCAATCAGCCCCAGCATTTT
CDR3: CSAINPSWSTAGGNQPQHF

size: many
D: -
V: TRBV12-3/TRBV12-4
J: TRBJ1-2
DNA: TGTGCCAGCAGTTTTATAGATTCTAACTATGGCTACACCTTC
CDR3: CASSFIDSNYGYTF

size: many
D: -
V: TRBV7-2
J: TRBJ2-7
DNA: TGTGCCAGCAGCCAGACTGCCTACGAGCAGTACTTC
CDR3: CASSQTAYEQYF

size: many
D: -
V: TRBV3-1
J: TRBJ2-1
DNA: TGTGCCAGCAGCCAAGATCTTCCTGGCAGCAATGAGCAGTTCTTC
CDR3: CASSQDLPGSNEQFF

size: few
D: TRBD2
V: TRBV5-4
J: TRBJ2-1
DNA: TGTGCCAGCAGCTCAACTAGCGGGAGCCGGGAGGAGCAGTTCTTC
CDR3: CASSSTSGSREEQFF

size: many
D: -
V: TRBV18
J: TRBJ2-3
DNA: TGTGCCAGCTCACCACGAACAGGGCTCACAGATACGCAGTATTTT
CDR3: CASSPRTGLTDTQYF

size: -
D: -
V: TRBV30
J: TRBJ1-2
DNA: TGTGCCTGGAGTGTACTTCAGGGTGGTGGCTACACCTTC
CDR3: CAWSVLQGGGYTF

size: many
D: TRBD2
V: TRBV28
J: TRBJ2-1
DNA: TGTGCCAGCAGCCCCCGGACTAGACTTATAAACAATGAGCAGTTCTTC
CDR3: CASSPRTRLINNEQFF

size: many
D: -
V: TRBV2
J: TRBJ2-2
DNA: TGTGCCGGCAAGGCAGGGGTGAACACCGGGGAGCTGTTTTTT
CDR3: CAGKAGVNTGELFF

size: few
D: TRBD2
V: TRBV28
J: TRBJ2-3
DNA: TGTGCCAGCAGTTTGCCATCCGCGCTAGCGGGAGAGCGAGATACGCAGTATTTT
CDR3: CASSLPSALAGERDTQYF

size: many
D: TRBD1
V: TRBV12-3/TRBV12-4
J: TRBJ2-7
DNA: TGTGCCAGCAGTCCCGGACAGGGATGGGCCCGAGGCTACGAGCAGTACTTC
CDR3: CASSPGQGWARGYEQYF

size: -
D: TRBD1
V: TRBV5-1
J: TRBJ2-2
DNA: TGCGCCAGCAGCTTGGCCCCGACAGGGCTTAGCACCGGGGAGCTGTTTTTT
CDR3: CASSLAPTGLSTGELFF

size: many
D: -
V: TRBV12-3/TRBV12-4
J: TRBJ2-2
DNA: TGTGCCAGCAGACCTCGGACCGGGGAGCTGTTTTTT
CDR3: CASRPRTGELFF

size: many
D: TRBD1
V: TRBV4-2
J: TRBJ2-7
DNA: TGTGCCAGCAGCCATCCCGGGACAGGGGGTTCCTACGAGCAGTACTTC
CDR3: CASSHPGTGGSYEQYF

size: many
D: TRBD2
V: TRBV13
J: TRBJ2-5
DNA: TGTGCCAGCAGCTTAGCAGGATCTAGCGGGGAGACCCAGTACTTC
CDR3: CASSLAGSSGETQYF

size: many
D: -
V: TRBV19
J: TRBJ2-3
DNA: TGTGCCAGTAGTATAGGTTGGGATACGCAGTATTTT
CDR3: CASSIGWDTQYF

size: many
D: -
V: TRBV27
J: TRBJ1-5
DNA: TGTGCCAGCAGATCCGGGACCTGGGGCAATCAGCCCCAGCATTTT
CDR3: CASRSGTWGNQPQHF

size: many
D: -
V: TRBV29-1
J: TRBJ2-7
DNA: TGCAGCGTTGCTACAGTTAGGGGGTACGAGCAGTACTTC
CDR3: CSVATVRGYEQYF

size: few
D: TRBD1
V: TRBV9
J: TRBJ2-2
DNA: TGTGCCAGCAGCGTAGGGGCGGACAGGGCCCTTTTCACCGGGGAGCTGTTTTTT
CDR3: CASSVGADRALFTGELFF

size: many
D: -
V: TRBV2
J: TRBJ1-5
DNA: TGTGCCAGCAAGCCACCGGGCCAGCCCCAGCATTTT
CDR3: CASKPPGQPQHF

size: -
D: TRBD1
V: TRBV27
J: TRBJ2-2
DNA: TGTGCCAGCAGAAGGACAGGGCGAGCCGGGGAGCTGTTTTTT
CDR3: CASRRTGRAGELFF

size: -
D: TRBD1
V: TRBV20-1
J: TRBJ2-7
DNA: TGCAGTGCTAGAGGGACAGGGAAATACGAGCAGTACTTC
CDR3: CSARGTGKYEQYF

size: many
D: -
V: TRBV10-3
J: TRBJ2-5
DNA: TGTGCCATCTCCGACAGGTACCAAGAGACCCAGTACTTC
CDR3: CAISDRYQETQYF

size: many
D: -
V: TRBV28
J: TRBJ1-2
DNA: TGTGCCAGCAGCCTCGCGACGGGCGGCTACACCTTC
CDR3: CASSLATGGYTF

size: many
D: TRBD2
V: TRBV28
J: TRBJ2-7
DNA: TGTGCCAGCAGTTTGGGCGGGAGTGACCTTTCCTACGAGCAGTACTTC
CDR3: CASSLGGSDLSYEQYF

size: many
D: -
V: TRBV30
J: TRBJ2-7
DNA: TGTGCCTGGAGTGTTACAGGGAACGAGCAGTACTTC
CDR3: CAWSVTGNEQYF

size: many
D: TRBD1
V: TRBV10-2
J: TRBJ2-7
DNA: TGCGCCAGCCGACAACAGGGGGCAGGCTCCTACGAGCAGTACTTC
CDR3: CASRQQGAGSYEQYF

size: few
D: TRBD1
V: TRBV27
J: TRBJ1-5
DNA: TGTGCCAGCAGTTTACAAGGGGGCGGACAGCCCCAGCATTTT
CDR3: CASSLQGGGQPQHF

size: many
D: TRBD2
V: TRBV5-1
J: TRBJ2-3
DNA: TGCGCCAGCAGCTTGGCTAGCGGGATCACAGATACGCAGTATTTT
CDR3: CASSLASGITDTQYF

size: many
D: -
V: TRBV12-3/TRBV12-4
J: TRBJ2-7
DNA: TGTGCCAGCAGTATAAACAGGGTTGACGAGCAGTACTTC
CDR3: CASSINRVDEQYF

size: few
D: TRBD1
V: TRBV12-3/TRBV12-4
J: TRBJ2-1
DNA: TGTGCCTGCCGGGACAGGGGGCAAAATGAGCAGTTCTTC
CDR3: CACRDRGQNEQFF

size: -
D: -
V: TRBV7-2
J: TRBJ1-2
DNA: TGTGCCAGCAGCGTAGTTGGGGGCGGAGGCTACACCTTC
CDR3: CASSVVGGGGYTF

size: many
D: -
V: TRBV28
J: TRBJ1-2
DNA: TGTGCCAGCGGTATCACAGGGAGGGGATACGGAGGCTACACCTTC
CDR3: CASGITGRGYGGYTF

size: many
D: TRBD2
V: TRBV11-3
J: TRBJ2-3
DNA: TGTGCCAGCAGGCTAGCGGGAGGGAGATTGGATACGCAGTATTTT
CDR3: CASRLAGGRLDTQYF

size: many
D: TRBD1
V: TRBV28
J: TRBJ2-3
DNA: TGTGCCGGAGGAGGGGACAGGGTACGGAATACGCAGTATTTT
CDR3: CAGGGDRVRNTQYF

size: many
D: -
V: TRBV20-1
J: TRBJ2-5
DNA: TGCAGTGCTAGCGGGGCGGGCGAGACCCAGTACTTC
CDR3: CSASGAGETQYF

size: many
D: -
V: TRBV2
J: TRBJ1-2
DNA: TGTGCCAGCATCGAGCAGGGGTTGGGCACCGTCTATGGCTACACCTTC
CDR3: CASIEQGLGTVYGYTF

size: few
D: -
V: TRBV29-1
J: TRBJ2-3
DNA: TGCAGCGCCCCCGGGGTGGGGGGGGCCTCAGATACGCAGTATTTT
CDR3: CSAPGVGGASDTQYF

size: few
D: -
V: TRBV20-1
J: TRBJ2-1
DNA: TGCAGTGCCGCCCCCTCCTACAATGAGCAGTTCTTC
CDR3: CSAAPSYNEQFF

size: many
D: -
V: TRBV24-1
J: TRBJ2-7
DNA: TGTGCCCCCATCGACGGAACCTACGAGCAGTACTTC
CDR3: CAPIDGTYEQYF

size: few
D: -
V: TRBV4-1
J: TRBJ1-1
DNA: TGCGCCAGCAGCCACTATGAGGGGTGGACTGAAGCTTTCTTT
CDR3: CASSHYEGWTEAFF

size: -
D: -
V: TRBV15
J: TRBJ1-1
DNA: TGTGCCACCAGCAGAGACCGGAGGACAGTCGGATTTGAAGCTTTCTTT
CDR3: CATSRDRRTVGFEAFF

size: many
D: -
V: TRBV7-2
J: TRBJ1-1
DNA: TGTGCCAGCAGCTCCTCTTCAGGACGTGCGAACACTGAAGCTTTCTTT
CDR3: CASSSSSGRANTEAFF